The rows below give T cell receptor beta chains drawn from one sample of a study of technical replicates of blood from a few donors. Generated by immunoSEQ multiplex PCR, the TCRdb table keeps only in-frame clones and is missing some. In the table there are more than 75,000 clones, about 94% of which are singletons. Sequencing input: T cells isolated from PBMCs. The receptors were gathered from a human donor in good health. Both conserved end residues are trimmed from each CDR3.

v_call,cdr3_aa
TRBV27,ASTNRTGGMNEQY
TRBV6-5,ASSLLAGVVEQF
TRBV11-3,ASSLSGQGAWEQY
TRBV11-3,ASSPGGYEQY
TRBV19,ASTATGVGNQPQH
TRBV19,ASSPTGNTIY
TRBV4-3,ASSQGLESNYEQY
TRBV7-3,ASSLGTGLNTEAF
TRBV11-1,ASRRTGEGETQY
TRBV5-6,ASSLERWGEQF
TRBV28,ASSLNYPSANSGANVLT
TRBV5-4,ASSPRMGTGIKGLDEQY
TRBV28,ASSFRQETQY
TRBV2,ASSQTSGSYNEQF
TRBV4-2,ASSLASGSNEQF
TRBV6-6,ASRSGQGHNEQF
TRBV27,ASTHSGQGSYEQY
TRBV7-9,ASSFLESNEQF
TRBV18,ASSPTVLPRFVSGANVLT
TRBV7-3,ASSRQGVGGYT
TRBV27,ASGREAQY
TRBV14,ATRYAGGESSYNEQF
TRBV5-4,ASSTRLAGEAGEQY
TRBV10-3,AISEPGYNGNQPQH
TRBV10-3,AIQQGVNTEAF